Given below is one T cell receptor (beta chain) in context. This specimen belongs to a study of blood T cell repertoires in COVID-19. For the study at large: Sources were T cells, B-cell-depleted T cells, or PBMCs; the material itself was cDNA or gDNA.

Using immunoSEQ multiplex PCR, the repertoire was profiled, and TCRdb retains in-frame clones only, with some absent. The sample records a few hundred thousand clones, 90% being singletons. CDR1 is SGHRS and CDR2 is YFSETQ in the germline V gene. The CDR3 covers 14 residues. Trimming removed 1 base from V and 5 bases from J, with 12 bases in between. Residents of 20 to 25 US areas, aged about 18 to 89 years, made up the participants. Shortly before study entry, within 2 weeks, exposed participants had met a COVID-19 case. The chain recombines TRBV5-1 with TRBJ2-5; a weak D match, TRBD1 (6 bases). Sequencing used PBMCs or T cells enriched from blood (not recorded which). The receptor was derived from a young man who had been exposed to COVID-19. Here the CDR3 DNA reads TGCGCCAGCAGCTTGCGTGGGGGCGGGGAGACCCAGTACTTC. This translates into CASSLRGGGETQYF.